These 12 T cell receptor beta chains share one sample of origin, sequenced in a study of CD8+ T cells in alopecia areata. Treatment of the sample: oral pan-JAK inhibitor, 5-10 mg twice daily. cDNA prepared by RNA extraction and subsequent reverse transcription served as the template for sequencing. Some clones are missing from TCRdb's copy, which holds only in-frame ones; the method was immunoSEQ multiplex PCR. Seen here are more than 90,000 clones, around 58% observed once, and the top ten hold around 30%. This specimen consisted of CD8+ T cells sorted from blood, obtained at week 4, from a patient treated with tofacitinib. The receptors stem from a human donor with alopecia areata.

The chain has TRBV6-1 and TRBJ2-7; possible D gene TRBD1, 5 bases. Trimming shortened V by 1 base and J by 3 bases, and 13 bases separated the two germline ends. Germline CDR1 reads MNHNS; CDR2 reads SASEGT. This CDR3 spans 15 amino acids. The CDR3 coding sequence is TGTGCCAGCAGTGAAGTTTATCAGACAGTCTACGAGCAGTACTTC. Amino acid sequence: CASSEVYQTVYEQYF.

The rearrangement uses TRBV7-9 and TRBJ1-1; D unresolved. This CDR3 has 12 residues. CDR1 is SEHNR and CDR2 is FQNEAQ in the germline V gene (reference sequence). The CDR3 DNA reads TGTAAAGTGGAGGGAGCGAACACTGAAGCTTTCTTT. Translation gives CKVEGANTEAFF.

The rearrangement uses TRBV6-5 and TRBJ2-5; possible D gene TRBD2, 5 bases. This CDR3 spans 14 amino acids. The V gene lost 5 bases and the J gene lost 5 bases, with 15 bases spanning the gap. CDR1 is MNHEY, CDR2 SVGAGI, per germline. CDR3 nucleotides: TGTGCCAGCAGTCCCGGCGGGCTAAGGGAGACCCAGTACTTC. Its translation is CASSPGGLRETQYF.

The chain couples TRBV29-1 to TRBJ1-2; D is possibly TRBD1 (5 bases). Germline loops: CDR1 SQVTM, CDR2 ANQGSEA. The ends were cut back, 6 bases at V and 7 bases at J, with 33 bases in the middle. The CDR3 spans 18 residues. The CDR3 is CSVLLHYGGRDNFGGYTF. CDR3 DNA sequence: TGCAGCGTCCTCCTCCATTACGGCGGCAGGGATAATTTCGGTGGCTACACCTTC.

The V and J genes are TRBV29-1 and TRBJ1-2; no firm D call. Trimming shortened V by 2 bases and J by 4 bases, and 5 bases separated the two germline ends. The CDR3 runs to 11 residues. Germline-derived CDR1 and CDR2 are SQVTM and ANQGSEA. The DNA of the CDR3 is TGCAGCGTTGAACTTCCCTATGGCTACACCTTC. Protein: CSVELPYGYTF.

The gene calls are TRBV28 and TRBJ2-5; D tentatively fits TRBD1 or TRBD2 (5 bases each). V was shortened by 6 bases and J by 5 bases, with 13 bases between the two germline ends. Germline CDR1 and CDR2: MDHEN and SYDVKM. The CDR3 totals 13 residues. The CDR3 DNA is TGTGCCAGCAGACCCCGGGACCCGGAGACCCAGTACTTC. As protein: CASRPRDPETQYF.

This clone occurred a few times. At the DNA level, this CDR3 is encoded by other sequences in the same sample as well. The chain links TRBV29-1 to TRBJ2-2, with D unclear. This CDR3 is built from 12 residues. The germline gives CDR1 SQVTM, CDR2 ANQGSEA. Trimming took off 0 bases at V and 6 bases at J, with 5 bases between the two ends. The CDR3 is CSVEDLPGELFF. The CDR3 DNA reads TGCAGCGTTGAAGATCTACCCGGGGAGCTGTTTTTT.

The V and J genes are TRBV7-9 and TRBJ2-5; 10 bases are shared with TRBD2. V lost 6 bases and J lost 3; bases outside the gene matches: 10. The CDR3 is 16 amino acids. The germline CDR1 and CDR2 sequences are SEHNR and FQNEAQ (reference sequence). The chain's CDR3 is CASSLALAGPEETQYF. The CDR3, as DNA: TGTGCCAGCAGTTTGGCACTAGCGGGGCCCGAAGAGACCCAGTACTTC.

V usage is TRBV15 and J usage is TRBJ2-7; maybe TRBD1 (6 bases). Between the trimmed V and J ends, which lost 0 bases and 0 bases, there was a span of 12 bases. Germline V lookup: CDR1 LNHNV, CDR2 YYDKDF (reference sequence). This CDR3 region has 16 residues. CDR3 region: CATSRDYRVGSYEQYF. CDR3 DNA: TGTGCCACCAGCAGAGATTACAGGGTTGGCTCCTACGAGCAGTACTTC.

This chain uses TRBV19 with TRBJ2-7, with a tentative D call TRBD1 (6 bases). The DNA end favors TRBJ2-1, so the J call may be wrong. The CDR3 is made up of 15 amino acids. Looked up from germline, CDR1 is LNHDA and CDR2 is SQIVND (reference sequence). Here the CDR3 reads CASSILTGPGNEQFF. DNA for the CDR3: TGTGCCAGTAGTATTTTGACAGGTCCAGGGAATGAGCAGTTCTTC.

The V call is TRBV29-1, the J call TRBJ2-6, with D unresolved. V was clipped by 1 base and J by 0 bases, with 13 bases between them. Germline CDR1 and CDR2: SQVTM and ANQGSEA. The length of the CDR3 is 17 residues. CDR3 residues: CSVEVNRAASGANVLTF. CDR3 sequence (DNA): TGCAGCGTTGAAGTAAACCGTGCCGCCTCTGGGGCCAACGTCCTGACTTTC.

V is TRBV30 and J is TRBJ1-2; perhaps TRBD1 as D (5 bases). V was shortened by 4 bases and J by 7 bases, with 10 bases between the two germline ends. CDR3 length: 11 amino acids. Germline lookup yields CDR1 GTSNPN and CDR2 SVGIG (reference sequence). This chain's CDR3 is CAWTQGGGYTF. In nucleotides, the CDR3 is TGTGCCTGGACGCAGGGAGGTGGCTACACCTTC. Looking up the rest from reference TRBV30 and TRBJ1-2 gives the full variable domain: SQTIHQWPATLVQPVGSPLSLECTVEGTSNPNLYWYRQAAGRGLQLLFYSVGIGQISSEVPQNLSASRPQDRQFILSSKKLLLSDSGFYLCAWTQGGGYTFGSGTRLTVV.